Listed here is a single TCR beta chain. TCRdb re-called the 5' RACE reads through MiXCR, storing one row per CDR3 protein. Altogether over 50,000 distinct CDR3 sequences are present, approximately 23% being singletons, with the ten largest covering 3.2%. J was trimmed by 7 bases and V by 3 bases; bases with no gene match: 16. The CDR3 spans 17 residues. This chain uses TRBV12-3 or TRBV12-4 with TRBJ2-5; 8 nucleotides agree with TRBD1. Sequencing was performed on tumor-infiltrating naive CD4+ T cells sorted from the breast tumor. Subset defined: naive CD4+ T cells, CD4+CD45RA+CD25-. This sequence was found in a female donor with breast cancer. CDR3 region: CASSFLNRGRGQGTQYF. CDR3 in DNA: TGTGCCAGCAGTTTTCTGAATAGGGGCAGGGGGCAGGGGACCCAGTACTTC.